The entry below gives a single T cell receptor beta chain sequence along with its context. This specimen comes from a study of blood T cell repertoires in COVID-19. Study overall: Researchers got acute and convalescent COVID-19 samples from the United States, Italy and Spain. The cDNA or gDNA used as material had been derived from T cells, B-cell-depleted T cells, or PBMCs.

CDR1 and CDR2 (germline): SGHNT, YYREEE (reference sequence). V lost 3 bases and J lost 4, with 8 bases in between. There are 13 residues in the CDR3. Using immunoSEQ multiplex PCR, the repertoire was profiled, and TCRdb retains in-frame clones only, with some absent. The sample has about 270,000 clones, about 91% seen once; the top ten hold roughly 2.7%. Source material: peripheral blood. This receptor was identified in a young adult with COVID-19, enrolled during active disease. V is TRBV5-4 and J is TRBJ1-5; D possibly corresponds to TRBD1 (6 bases). Here the CDR3 reads CASSSDRNQPQHF. CDR3 bases: TGTGCCAGCAGCTCGGACAGAAATCAGCCCCAGCATTTT.